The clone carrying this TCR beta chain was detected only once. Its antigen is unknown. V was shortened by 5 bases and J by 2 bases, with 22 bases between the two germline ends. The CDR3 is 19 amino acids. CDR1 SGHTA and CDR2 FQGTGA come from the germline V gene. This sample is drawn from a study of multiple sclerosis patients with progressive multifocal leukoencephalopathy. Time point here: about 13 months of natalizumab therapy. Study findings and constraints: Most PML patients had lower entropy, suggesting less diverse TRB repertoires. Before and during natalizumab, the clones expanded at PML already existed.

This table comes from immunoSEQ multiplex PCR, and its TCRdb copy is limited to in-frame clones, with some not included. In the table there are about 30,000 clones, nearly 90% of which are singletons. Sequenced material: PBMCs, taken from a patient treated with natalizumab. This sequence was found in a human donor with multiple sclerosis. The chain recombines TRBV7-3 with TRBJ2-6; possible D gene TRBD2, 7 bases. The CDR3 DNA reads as TGTGCCAGCAGCCCCTTGGGGGGGGGCAGTTATGCTGGGGCCAACGTCCTGACTTTC. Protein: CASSPLGGGSYAGANVLTF.